Shown below are 7 T cell receptor beta chains from a single sample sequenced in a study of blood T cells in healthy people across ages. Next came a second PCR, run for about 7 to 12 cycles, which used a sample-barcoded 5' primer along with a J-beta primer mix. TCRdb re-called the 5' RACE reads through MiXCR, storing one row per CDR3 protein. The table has 710,000 or so distinct CDR3 sequences, 22% seen once; the top ten hold roughly 22%. The sample comprised blood. All receptors derive from a man between 70 and 80 years old in good health.

The chain joins TRBV11-2 to TRBJ1-2, with D perhaps matching TRBD1 (5 bases). V was shortened by 5 bases and J by 4 bases, with 17 bases between the two germline ends. Germline-derived CDR1 and CDR2 are SGHAT and FQNNGV. This CDR3 spans 15 amino acids. CDR3 coding DNA: TGTGCCAGCAGCCAAAGCAGGGTGGCTTCCTATGGCTACACCTTC. Protein: CASSQSRVASYGYTF. The whole variable domain, remainder taken from reference TRBV11-2 and TRBJ1-2, is EAGVAQSPRYKIIEKRQSVAFWCNPISGHATLYWYQQILGQGPKLLIQFQNNGVVDDSQLPKDRFSAERLKGVDSTLKIQPAKLEDSAVYLCASSQSRVASYGYTFGSGTRLTVV.

Points on this clonotype: One junction end does not reproduce the germline sequence, and a read error may be involved. The chain is built from TRBV5-1 and TRBJ2-4; a weak D match, TRBD1 (6 bases). This CDR3 is built from 15 residues. The germline V gene has CDR1 SGHRS and CDR2 YFSETQ. The CDR3 loop reads CTSSLTGGLQNIQYF. The DNA for the CDR3 is TGCACCAGCAGCTTGACTGGGGGCTTACAAAACATTCAGTACTTC.

This clonotype occurred once. V and J are TRBV7-6 and TRBJ2-3, with D unresolved. Germline V gene data show CDR1 as SGHVS and CDR2 as FNYEAQ. The CDR3 sequence is 16 residues long. Between the trimmed V and J ends, which lost 5 bases and 2 bases, there was a span of 17 bases. CDR3 DNA sequence: TGTGCCAGCAGCCCGGATATAAACCCTTACACAGATACGCAGTATTTT. Amino acid sequence: CASSPDINPYTDTQYF.

The V and J genes are TRBV10-3 and TRBJ2-3; 9 bases agree with TRBD1. This CDR3 is built from 15 residues. V lost 4 bases to trimming and J lost 1 base; unmatched junction nucleotides: 3. From germline, CDR1 is ENHRY and CDR2 SYGVKD. CDR3 in amino acids: CAISGTGDGTDTQYF. Written as DNA, the CDR3 is TGTGCCATCAGTGGGACAGGGGACGGCACAGATACGCAGTATTTT.

This clonotype was seen ten or more times. The genes are TRBV7-7 and TRBJ2-1; D remains unclear. V was shortened by 2 bases and J by 5 bases, with 7 bases between the two germline ends. Germline V gene lookup returns CDR1 SSHAT and CDR2 FNYEAQ (reference sequence). The CDR3 sequence is 13 residues long. CDR3 sequence: CASSLSQNNEQFF. In DNA, the CDR3 is TGTGCCAGCAGCTTATCACAAAACAATGAGCAGTTCTTC.

This clonotype was found a few times. The chain combines TRBV7-2 with TRBJ2-3; D possibly uses TRBD1 or TRBD2 (5 bases each). V was trimmed by 5 bases and J by 6 bases, leaving 15 bases between them. Germline V gives CDR1 SGHTA, CDR2 FQGNSA. The CDR3 extends over 14 amino acids. The CDR3 spells CASSPGLLVDTQYF. The CDR3 coding sequence is TGTGCCAGCAGCCCGGGGCTCCTTGTGGATACGCAGTATTTT. The full variable domain, with the rest looked up from reference TRBV7-2 and TRBJ2-3, is GAGVSQSPSNKVTEKGKDVELRCDPISGHTALYWYRQSLGQGLEFLIYFQGNSAPDKSGLPSDRFSAERTGGSVSTLTIQRTQQEDSAVYLCASSPGLLVDTQYFGPGTRLTVL.

This clonotype turned up a few times. This chain connects TRBV4-1 to TRBJ1-2, with D unresolved. The V gene lost 0 bases and the J gene lost 8 bases, with 10 bases spanning the gap. CDR1 is MGHRA, CDR2 YSYEKL, per germline. CDR3 length: 13 amino acids. CDR3 bases: TGCGCCAGCAGCCAAGAATCTTTCGGCGGCTACACCTTC. Its protein product is CASSQESFGGYTF.